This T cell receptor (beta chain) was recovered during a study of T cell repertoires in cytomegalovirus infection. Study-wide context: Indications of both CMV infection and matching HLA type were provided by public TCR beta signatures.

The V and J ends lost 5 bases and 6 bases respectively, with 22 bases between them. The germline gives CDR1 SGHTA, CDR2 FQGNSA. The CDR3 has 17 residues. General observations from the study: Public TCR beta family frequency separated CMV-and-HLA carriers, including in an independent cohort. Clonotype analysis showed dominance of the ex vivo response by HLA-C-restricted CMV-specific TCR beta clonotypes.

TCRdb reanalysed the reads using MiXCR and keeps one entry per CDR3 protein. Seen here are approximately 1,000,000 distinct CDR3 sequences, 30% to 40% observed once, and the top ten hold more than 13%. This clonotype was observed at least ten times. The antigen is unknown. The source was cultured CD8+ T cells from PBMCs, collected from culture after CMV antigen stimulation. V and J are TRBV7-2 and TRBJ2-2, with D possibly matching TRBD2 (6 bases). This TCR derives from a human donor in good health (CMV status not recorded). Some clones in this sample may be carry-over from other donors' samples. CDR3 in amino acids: CASSQEFGGVFSGELFF. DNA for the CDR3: TGTGCCAGCAGCCAAGAGTTTGGCGGGGTTTTCTCCGGGGAGCTGTTTTTT.